This T cell receptor beta chain derives from a study of post-analysis software for immune sequencing data (dated by TCRdb to between 2014 and 2016). Background on the whole study: Disease courses on record covered relapsing-remitting, secondary progressive and progressive-relapsing multiple sclerosis, though some patients had no subtype annotation. Patient repertoires were compared against about twelve previously published healthy control repertoires from donors aged about 6 to 27 years. A subset of samples was prepared in parallel using single-end sample barcoding, then pooled and co-amplified after Illumina adapter ligation. Overall results and qualifications from the work: The multiple sclerosis patient group was slightly younger than the control group. Multiple sclerosis patients had significantly lower normalized Chao1 diversity than controls, a result that suggests substantial peripheral T-cell clonal expansion. Direct clustering with F measure revealed strong co-clustering of samples prepared in the same batch, which led to a batch-effect correction. Four to six TRBV segments, including TRBV5-6, TRBV5-1 and TRBV20-1, were significantly more frequent in patients than controls.

To demonstrate the VDJtools post-analysis software, TCR beta repertoires were profiled from the peripheral blood of roughly 12 young patients with multiple sclerosis. The patients with multiple sclerosis were children and adolescents between about 6 and 17 years of age. The library was built by means of PCR. The sequencer listed for this sample is Illumina HiSeq 2500. To reduce PCR and sequencing biases, unique molecular identifiers were built into the TCR beta cDNA libraries. Per 1 to 10 million input T cells, some 500,000 cDNA molecules were obtained, such that each molecule approximated one T cell. The patient libraries were prepared and sequenced with the same protocol used for the earlier healthy control dataset. Within a given batch, samples were prepared together, multiplexed and sequenced on the same HiSeq lane. The source study handled its data this way. Raw barcoded reads were processed with MIGEC, discarding single-read molecular identifier groups before consensus assembly and CDR3 extraction. VDJtools was used for post-analysis of the clonotype tables, with diversity normalized by down-sampling every dataset to the smallest sample size. In repertoire overlap clustering, CDR3 amino acid sequences, but not nucleotide sequences, were matched to correct batch-related cross-sample contamination. TCRdb itself trimmed the public reads at Q25 with fastp, ran MiXCR and retained productive beta chains. Entries are consolidated by CDR3 protein sequence, retaining the most common genes and DNA. The V and J calls and clone size are TCRdb's, not the authors'. Recorded for this sample are 700,000 to 900,000 distinct CDR3 sequences; about 45% of them occurred a single time. Together, the top ten hold 4% to 5% of the sample.

The CDR3, from cysteine to phenylalanine, totals 13 residues. CDR3 DNA only is kept here, 39 bases in frame from base 1. Compared with germline, V lacks 10 bases and J lacks 6 bases; bases without a gene match: 9. CDR1 SGHTA and CDR2 FQGNSA were looked up in the germline V gene. Turning to this clonotype: Its antigen is not yet known. No base qualities exist here, and no much larger clone lies one base off it.

Input material: blood. The sequence came from a girl between 5 and 17 years old with multiple sclerosis. The rearranged segments are TRBV7-2 and TRBJ2-3, and 8 junction bases match TRBD2. The DNA sequence is TGTGCCACCGGCGCGGGGGGCGGGGATACGCAGTATTTT. The encoded protein is CATGAGGGDTQYF.